This T cell receptor beta chain was sequenced in a study of shared clonotypes between healthy human individuals (dated by TCRdb to 2019 to 2021). Regarding the study in general: Three men and a couple of women, aged 18 to 49 years, made up the cohort. To increase sequencing depth and limit assay-specific biases, different laboratories used diverse techniques to prepare libraries and sequence TCR repertoires. To estimate repertoire size and how much clonotype sharing occurs between individuals, the study deeply sequenced the blood TCR repertoires of several healthy adults. For each donor, CD4 naive and CD4 memory were each run on three plates, CD8 naive on two plates, and CD8 memory on one plate. Between about 0.8 and 9.5 billion PBMCs per donor were obtained by leukapheresis.

About this clone: Its cognate antigen has yet to be identified. The record has no base qualities; no much larger clone is one base away.

The CDR3 runs 18 residues from the cysteine to the phenylalanine. Only the CDR3 DNA is retained, 54 bases long and in frame from the first base. V is shortened by 3 bases, J by 0 bases, and the region joining them spans 15 bases. According to the germline V gene, CDR1 reads KGHSH and CDR2 reads LQKENI. TCR CDR3 regions were amplified from genomic DNA by multiplex PCR using the deep immunoSEQ assay. Extracted genomic DNA from each cell subset was spread evenly across all wells of several immunoSEQ 96-well plates, with each plate serving as a replicate. For sorted subsets, about 200 ng genomic DNA, equal to some 28,000 T cell genomes, was loaded into each replicate PCR. Purified libraries were quantified with a Qubit 3.0 fluorometer, sized on a Bioanalyzer 2100, and re-quantified with the KAPA Library Quantification kit. A separate single-read 150-cycle Illumina NextSeq 550 flow cell was used to sequence each immunoSEQ 96-well plate. Processing in the source paper ran as follows. The immunoSEQ output contained only junctional sequences without quality scores, so filtering could not match that applied to full-length reads. Sequences were annotated with PyIR, a Python wrapper for IgBLAST v1.9, and V/J genes and CDR3 were assigned using IMGT germline references. Reads with weak V/J assignments (E-value above 1e-6), missing CDR3, stop codons, out-of-frame junctions, or ambiguous translated residues were removed. V3J clonotypes were defined as sequences sharing an identical inferred V gene, J gene, and CDR3 amino acid sequence. To compute the percentage overlap between repertoires, the number of shared unique clonotypes was divided by the size of the smaller repertoire. RTK rarefaction, the Chao1 estimator, and Recon v2.1 estimates of unobserved clonotypes were used to assess repertoire richness. Generation probabilities for all TCRbeta clonotypes obtained by the gDNA method from a handful of donors were computed using OLGA. Here the immuneACCESS table is served through TCRdb, limited to in-frame sequences with V and J called. Missing clones are a known gap in these copies; in checked studies unresolved V genes cover under half, and the rest lacks a known reason. Clone size and V and J calls were adopted from that table, with D and trimming inferred from the DNA. Across this sample there are over 1.5 million clones, with 98% seen only once. The leading ten clones occupy around 0.45% of the sample.

The paper as a whole reports these results and caveats: Rarefaction of sorted-subset datasets indicated incomplete sequencing despite the large sequencing depth. When four donors were compared, the shared fraction of clonotypes was about 5% for naive CD4, around 3.5% for naive CD8, more than 2% for memory CD4, and around 0.37% for memory CD8. Based on pairwise subsampling, the degree of clonotype sharing among donors was expected to be affected by sequencing depth. Estimated clonotype richness was generally larger for naive than for memory subsets. Sampling was restricted to blood, and TCR repertoires in tissue are likely to differ from TCR repertoires in blood. Compared with non-shared clonotypes, clonotypes shared by all four sorted-subset donors had higher generation probabilities. The genetic and exposure-history diversity represented was limited by the small number of donors.

The donors were healthy, HIV-negative adults who had no recently reported acute infections or vaccinations. Every donor was a Caucasian adult living in Nashville, Tennessee, USA. CD4+ T cells were enriched by magnetic negative selection, after which naive cells were positively selected on CD45RA and the negative fraction was taken as the memory subset. Blood was obtained by leukapheresis, after which PBMCs were separated by Ficoll-Histopaque density gradient centrifugation and cryopreserved in liquid nitrogen vapor phase. Analytical flow cytometry was used to check the purity and quantity of every magnetically sorted T cell population. From each sorted fraction, genomic DNA was isolated and quantified by UV absorbance on a Nanodrop 2000c.

Rearrangement joined TRBV18 to TRBJ2-6, and the D gene may be TRBD1, 5 bases matching. The source is a young man in good health. Sequencing was done on a sample of naive CD4+ T cells sorted from blood. Per the publication, the cell subset or site label means: CD45RA+ positively selected. The DNA sequence is as follows: TGTGCCAGCTCACCGGTTGCAGGGCCCCTCTCTGGGGCCAACGTCCTGACTTTC. It codes for CASSPVAGPLSGANVLTF.